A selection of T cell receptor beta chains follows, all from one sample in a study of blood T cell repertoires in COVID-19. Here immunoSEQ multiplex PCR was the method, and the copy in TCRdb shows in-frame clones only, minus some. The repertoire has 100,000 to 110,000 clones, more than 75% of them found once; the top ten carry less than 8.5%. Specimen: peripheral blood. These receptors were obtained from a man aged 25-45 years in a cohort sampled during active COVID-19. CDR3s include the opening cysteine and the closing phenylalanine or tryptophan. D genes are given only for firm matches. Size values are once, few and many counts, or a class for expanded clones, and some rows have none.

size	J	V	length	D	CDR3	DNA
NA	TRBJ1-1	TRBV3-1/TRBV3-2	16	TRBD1	CASSQGTGGSSGEAFF	TGTGCCAGCAGCCAAGGGACAGGGGGCAGCAGTGGTGAAGCTTTCTTT
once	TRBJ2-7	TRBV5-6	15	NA	CASSLGTESSYEQYF	TGTGCCAGCAGCTTGGGGACAGAGAGCTCCTACGAGCAGTACTTC
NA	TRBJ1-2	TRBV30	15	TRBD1	CAWSVPGQAYYGYTF	TGTGCCTGGAGTGTCCCGGGACAGGCTTACTATGGCTACACCTTC
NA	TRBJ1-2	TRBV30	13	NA	CAWKGASNYGYTF	TGTGCCTGGAAAGGGGCCTCTAACTATGGCTACACCTTC
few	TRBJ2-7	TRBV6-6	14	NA	CASRDKGEIDEQYF	TGTGCCAGCAGGGACAAGGGGGAGATCGACGAGCAGTACTTC
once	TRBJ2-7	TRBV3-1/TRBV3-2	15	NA	CASSQDLTGSYEQYF	TGTGCCAGCAGCCAAGATTTGACTGGCTCCTACGAGCAGTACTTC
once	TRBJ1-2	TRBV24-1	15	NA	CATSTPAQGPYGYTF	TGTGCCACCTCCACCCCCGCGCAGGGGCCCTATGGCTACACCTTC
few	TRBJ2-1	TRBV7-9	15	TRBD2	CASSLLRGGSNEQFF	TGTGCCAGCAGCTTACTGCGGGGAGGGAGCAATGAGCAGTTCTTC
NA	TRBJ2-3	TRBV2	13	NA	CASTGLSTDTQYF	TGTGCCAGCACAGGACTATCCACAGATACGCAGTATTTT
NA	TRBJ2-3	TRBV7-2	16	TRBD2	CASSLVAGVAGDTQYF	TGTGCCAGCAGCTTAGTAGCGGGGGTAGCGGGGGATACGCAGTATTTT
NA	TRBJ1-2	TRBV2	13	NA	CASTRDPMGGYTF	TGTGCCAGCACGCGGGACCCGATGGGTGGCTACACCTTC
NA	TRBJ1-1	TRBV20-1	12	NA	CSASPPGTEAFF	TGCAGTGCTAGTCCTCCGGGAACTGAAGCTTTCTTT
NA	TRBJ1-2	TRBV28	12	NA	CASSGHNYGYTF	TGTGCCAGCAGTGGACACAACTATGGCTACACCTTC
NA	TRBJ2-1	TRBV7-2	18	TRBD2	CASSSSIAGGFSYNEQFF	TGTGCCAGCAGCTCCAGCATAGCGGGGGGATTCTCCTACAATGAGCAGTTCTTC
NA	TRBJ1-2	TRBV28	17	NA	CASSPSDSRAFNYGYTF	TGTGCCAGCAGTCCTTCGGACAGCCGAGCCTTTAACTATGGCTACACCTTC
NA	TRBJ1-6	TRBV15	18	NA	CATSRDRGAGSYNSPLHF	TGTGCCACCAGCAGAGATCGGGGAGCGGGGAGCTATAATTCACCCCTCCACTTT
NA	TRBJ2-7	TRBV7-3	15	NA	CASSPSGQSSYEQYF	TGTGCCAGCAGCCCTTCCGGACAGAGTTCTTACGAGCAGTACTTC
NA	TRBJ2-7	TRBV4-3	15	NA	CASSQDSQVGDEQYF	TGCGCCAGCAGCCAAGATTCCCAAGTCGGGGACGAGCAGTACTTC
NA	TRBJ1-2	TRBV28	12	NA	CASTREAYGYTF	TGTGCCAGCACGAGGGAGGCCTATGGCTACACCTTC
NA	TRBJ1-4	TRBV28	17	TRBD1	CASSGRFLGQRFWKLFF	TGTGCCAGCAGCGGTCGATTTCTGGGACAGAGATTTTGGAAACTGTTTTTT
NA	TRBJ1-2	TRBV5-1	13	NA	CASSLALQGDYTF	TGCGCCAGCAGCTTGGCCCTACAGGGTGACTACACCTTC
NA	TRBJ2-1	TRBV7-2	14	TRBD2	CASSWRGKEDEQFF	TGTGCCAGCAGCTGGCGGGGGAAGGAGGATGAGCAGTTCTTC
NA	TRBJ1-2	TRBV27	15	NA	CASSPGRGVAYGYTF	TGTGCCAGCAGTCCCGGGAGGGGGGTCGCCTATGGCTACACCTTC
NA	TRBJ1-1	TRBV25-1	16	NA	CASSDEARPMNTEAFF	TGTGCCAGCAGTGACGAAGCCCGCCCTATGAACACTGAAGCTTTCTTT